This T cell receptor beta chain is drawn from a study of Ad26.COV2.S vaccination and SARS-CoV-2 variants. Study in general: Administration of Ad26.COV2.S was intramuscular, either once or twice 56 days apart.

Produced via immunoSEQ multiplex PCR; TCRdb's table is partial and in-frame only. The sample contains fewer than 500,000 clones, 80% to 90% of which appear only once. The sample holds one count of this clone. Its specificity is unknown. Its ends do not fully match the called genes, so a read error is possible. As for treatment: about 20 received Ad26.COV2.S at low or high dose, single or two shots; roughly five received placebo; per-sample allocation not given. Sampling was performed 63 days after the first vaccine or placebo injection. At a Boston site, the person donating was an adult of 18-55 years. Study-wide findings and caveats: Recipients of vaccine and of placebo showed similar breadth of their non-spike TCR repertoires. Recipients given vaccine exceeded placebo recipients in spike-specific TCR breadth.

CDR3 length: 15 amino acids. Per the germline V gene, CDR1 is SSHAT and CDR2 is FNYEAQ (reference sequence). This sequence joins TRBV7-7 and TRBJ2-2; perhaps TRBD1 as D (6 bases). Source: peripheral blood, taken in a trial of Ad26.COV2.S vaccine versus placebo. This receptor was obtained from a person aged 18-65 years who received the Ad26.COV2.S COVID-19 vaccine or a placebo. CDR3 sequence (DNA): TGTGCTAGCAGCCTAATGACAGGGAACACCGGGGAGCTGTTTTTT. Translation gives CASSLMTGNTGELFF.